The 29 T cell receptor beta chains presented below share a single source sample, sequenced in a study of T cells in Graves' hyperthyroidism and ophthalmopathy. Amplification targeted TCR beta CDR3 regions from RNA transcripts. During a first-round RT-PCR of the TCR CDR3, the HTBI primer set was used. TCRdb called the multiplex PCR reads again in MiXCR, with one record for every CDR3 protein. The table records a few hundred thousand distinct CDR3 sequences, approximately 15% of them present only once. The sequencing sample was made of blood. These receptors were obtained from a woman aged 30 to 39 with Graves' hyperthyroidism that later progressed to Graves' ophthalmopathy.

This clonotype appeared many times. As DNA, the CDR3 is TGTGCCAGCAGCCTGGCACAGGCCGCTAACTATGGCTACACCTTC. Residues: CASSLAQAANYGYTF. The J gene is TRBJ1-2, the V gene TRBV7-2, with D maybe TRBD1 (5 bases). Germline CDR1 SGHTA, CDR2 FQGNSA. The length of the CDR3 is 15 residues. Trimming cost V 5 bases and J 0 bases, with 13 bases left between them.

Ten or more counts support this clonotype. This rearrangement joins TRBV25-1 to TRBJ1-1; possibly TRBD1 for D (6 bases). The CDR3 sequence is 15 residues long. Germline assignment: CDR1 MGHDK and CDR2 SYGVNS. Trimming took 3 bases from V and 2 from J, leaving 13 bases between them. The CDR3 loop reads CASSETGVLNTEAFF. As DNA, the CDR3 is TGTGCCAGCAGTGAGACAGGAGTTCTTAACACTGAAGCTTTCTTT.

This clonotype was recorded a few times. The V call is TRBV7-9, the J call TRBJ2-5; 15 bases match TRBD2. Per the germline V gene, CDR1 is SEHNR and CDR2 is FQNEAQ (reference sequence). The CDR3 runs to 20 residues. The V and J ends lost 3 bases and 5 bases, in that order; junction bases with no gene match: 16. The CDR3 bases are TGTGCCAGCAGCTTTAATGGACTAGCGGGAGGGCTGTCAGCAGGGGAGACCCAGTACTTC. The encoded protein is CASSFNGLAGGLSAGETQYF.

This clonotype was counted at least ten times. The chain couples TRBV2 to TRBJ2-3; TRBD1 matches at 8 bases. After removal of 5 bases from V and 4 bases from J, the junction contained 8 bases not matched to a gene. This CDR3 comprises 15 residues. Germline CDR1 reads SNHLY; CDR2 reads FYNNEI. Written as DNA, the CDR3 is TGTGCCAGCAGTAAGGAGGAACAGGGGGCAGATACGCAGTATTTT. Translation gives CASSKEEQGADTQYF.

This clonotype was detected a few times. The chain has TRBV3-1 and TRBJ2-1, with unresolved D. The CDR3 loop spans 14 amino acids. The germline V and J ends were trimmed by 0 bases and 11 bases, with 14 bases remaining between them. Germline CDR1 LGHDT, CDR2 YNNKEL (reference sequence). In nucleotides, the CDR3 is TGTGCCAGCAGCCAAGAGGGCCTCATCCCCAAGCAGTTCTTC. This sequence encodes CASSQEGLIPKQFF.

The chain carries TRBV27 and TRBJ1-2, with TRBD1 matching over 7 bases. This CDR3 is 14 amino acids long. In germline, CDR1 is MNHEY, CDR2 SMNVEV (reference sequence). Trimming took 10 bases from V and 3 from J; bases not matched to a gene: 11. The CDR3 nucleotides are TGTGCCACCAAACTCCTAGACAGGGACTATGGCTACACCTTC. It is translated as CATKLLDRDYGYTF.

This clonotype was observed a handful of times. The chain carries TRBV28 and TRBJ2-6; 8 nucleotides match TRBD1. V dropped 1 base and J dropped 2; count of bases not matched to a gene: 10. The CDR3 covers 19 residues. Germline-derived CDR1 and CDR2 are MDHEN and SYDVKM. CDR3 in DNA: TGTGCCAGCAGTTTATTCCCCAGGGGGCGAAGTACTGGGGCCAACGTCCTGACTTTC. Protein sequence: CASSLFPRGRSTGANVLTF.

This clonotype has a handful of counts. The chain combines TRBV20-1 with TRBJ2-5; 12 nucleotides line up with TRBD2. The CDR3 covers 14 residues. Germline V gives CDR1 DFQATT, CDR2 SNEGSKA (reference sequence). V shed 5 bases and J 12 bases; nucleotides not matched to a gene: 13. The CDR3 protein is CSADGGTSGPLEYF. CDR3 bases: TGCAGTGCTGACGGTGGGACTAGCGGGCCTTTGGAGTACTTC.

Remarks on this clonotype: Without the conserved terminal phenylalanine or tryptophan, this CDR3 likely stems from a read error. V is TRBV27 and J is TRBJ1-2; 10 positions agree with TRBD1. The V segment lost 6 bases and the J segment 4 bases; nucleotides outside the gene matches: 8. This CDR3 comprises 15 residues. The germline V gene has CDR1 MNHEY and CDR2 SMNVEV (reference sequence). DNA for the CDR3: TGTGCCAGCAGCCCGGGACAGGGGTTATCCTATGGCTACACCTCC. It encodes CASSPGQGLSYGYTS.

CDR3 region: CASSGSTSPTYNEQFF. Here the CDR3 DNA reads TGTGCCAGCAGTGGATCGACTAGCCCTACCTACAATGAGCAGTTCTTC. The rearrangement uses TRBV25-1 and TRBJ2-1; 7 positions agree with TRBD2. J lost 2 bases, V lost 4 bases, and 8 bases had no gene match. Germline lookup yields CDR1 MGHDK and CDR2 SYGVNS. CDR3 size: 16 residues.

J is TRBJ2-2 and V is TRBV3-1; unclear D gene. This CDR3 is built from 13 residues. Trimming removed 0 bases at V and 7 bases at J, with 6 bases between. Germline V lookup: CDR1 LGHDT, CDR2 YNNKEL (reference sequence). The CDR3 protein is CASSQDWGGELFF. In DNA form, the CDR3 reads TGTGCCAGCAGCCAAGATTGGGGCGGGGAGCTGTTTTTT.

This clonotype was observed at least ten times. The CDR3 DNA follows: TGCGCCAGCCTTCGGACAGGGCAGATCCAAGAGACCCAGTACTTC. This sequence encodes CASLRTGQIQETQYF. The rearrangement joins TRBV5-1 to TRBJ2-5; 8 bases align to TRBD1. Germline values: CDR1 SGHRS, CDR2 YFSETQ. Unmatched junction bases numbered 9, after V lost 7 bases and J lost 1 base. CDR3 length: 15 amino acids.

The J gene is TRBJ2-5, the V gene TRBV7-6; 9 nucleotides align to TRBD1. Germline-derived CDR1 and CDR2 are SGHVS and FNYEAQ. J lost 1 base, V lost 3 bases, and 15 bases had no gene match. There are 19 residues in the CDR3. In DNA, the CDR3 is TGTGCCAGCAGCTTTCCGGGACAGGGAGGTAGCGGTGTCCAAGAGACCCAGTACTTC. Residues: CASSFPGQGGSGVQETQYF.

V usage is TRBV4-1 and J usage is TRBJ2-7; D is unclear. This CDR3 has 14 residues. The germline V gene encodes CDR1 MGHRA and CDR2 YSYEKL. V lost 4 bases, J lost 5 bases, and 15 bases lay in between. CDR3 in DNA: TGCGCCAGCAGCCGGACCGGGCCCTCGGACGAGCAGTACTTC. This codes for CASSRTGPSDEQYF.

This clonotype was counted many times. This chain connects TRBV20-1 to TRBJ1-1; D might be TRBD1 (5 bases). This CDR3 spans 13 amino acids. Germline V gene data show CDR1 as DFQATT and CDR2 as SNEGSKA (reference sequence). Trimming cost V 5 bases and J 2 bases, with 12 bases left between them. The chain's CDR3 is CSAGGAGNTEAFF. The DNA of the CDR3 is TGCAGTGCTGGAGGGGCCGGAAACACTGAAGCTTTCTTT.

This clonotype was found many times. This rearrangement joins TRBV28 to TRBJ1-4, with 8 nucleotides matching TRBD1. Germline loops: CDR1 MDHEN, CDR2 SYDVKM. V lost 4 bases, J lost 8 bases, and 12 bases stayed unmatched. There are 16 residues in the CDR3. The CDR3 is CASSSAAGGAREKLFF. The CDR3 DNA follows: TGTGCCAGCAGTTCGGCCGCAGGGGGCGCACGGGAAAAACTGTTTTTT.

The J gene is TRBJ1-5, the V gene TRBV19; D is undetermined. V gave up 6 bases and J gave up 3 bases, with 12 bases separating them. This CDR3 is built from 14 residues. CDR1 LNHDA and CDR2 SQIVND come from the germline V gene (reference sequence). This chain's CDR3 is CASSQLVFNQPQHF. DNA of the CDR3: TGTGCCAGTAGCCAGTTGGTGTTCAATCAGCCCCAGCATTTT.

Comments on this clonotype: A much larger clone differs by one base, so this may be a read error. The chain links TRBV7-2 to TRBJ2-2, with D perhaps TRBD2 (5 bases). Germline CDR1 and CDR2: SGHTA and FQGNSA. The CDR3 contains 14 residues. The CDR3 nucleotides are TGTGCCAGCAGCCGACGGGAATTCACCGAGGAGCTGTTTTTT. Protein sequence: CASSRREFTEELFF.

This clonotype was observed many times. The CDR3 spells CSVDGGYYNEQFF. The CDR3, as DNA: TGCAGCGTTGACGGAGGCTACTACAATGAGCAGTTCTTC. J is TRBJ2-1 and V is TRBV29-1, with D possibly TRBD2 on 5 matching bases. V was cut by 3 bases and J by 3 bases, with 9 bases left in between. The CDR3 is 13 residues long. Germline V gene lookup returns CDR1 SQVTM and CDR2 ANQGSEA.

This clonotype appeared many times. The rearrangement joins TRBV7-3 to TRBJ2-7; 10 nucleotides agree with TRBD2. From germline, CDR1 is SGHTA and CDR2 FQGTGA. V trimming: 4 bases; J trimming: 3 bases; junction bases outside the gene matches: 6. The CDR3 totals 15 residues. This CDR3 is CASSSTSGVDYEQYF. The DNA of the CDR3 is TGTGCCAGCAGCTCTACTAGCGGGGTTGACTACGAGCAGTACTTC.

This clonotype was detected only a few times. This chain uses TRBV19 with TRBJ2-7; TRBD2 matches 14 bases. The CDR3 has 16 residues. The germline CDR1 and CDR2 sequences are LNHDA and SQIVND (reference sequence). The V and J ends lost 5 bases and 0 bases, in that order; junction bases with no gene match: 3. CDR3 residues: CASSRLAGGSSYEQYF. DNA of the CDR3: TGTGCCAGTAGTCGACTAGCGGGGGGGAGCTCCTACGAGCAGTACTTC.

A word on this clonotype: A read error may produce the germline difference seen at one junction end. This chain joins TRBV30 and TRBJ1-1; TRBD1 might be the D (6 bases). The CDR3 loop spans 13 amino acids. The V gene's germline CDR1 is GTSNPN and CDR2 SVGIG (reference sequence). DNA of the CDR3: TGTGCCTGGAGTTACTCCCGGGACACCGAAGCTTTCTTT. Translation: CAWSYSRDTEAFF.

This clonotype has at least ten counts. The chain employs TRBV12-3 or TRBV12-4 and TRBJ2-7; D possibly corresponds to TRBD2 (6 bases). The CDR3 spans 13 residues. V lost 5 bases to trimming and J lost 5 bases, with 13 bases between them. CDR3 sequence (DNA): TGTGCCAGCAGTCTCGGGAGTGTCGACGAGCAGTACTTC. Its translation is CASSLGSVDEQYF.

Ten or more counts support this clonotype. The chain links TRBV30 to TRBJ2-1, with 8 bases aligning to TRBD1. Germline V CDR1 and CDR2: GTSNPN, SVGIG (reference sequence). The trim removed 0 bases at V and 7 bases at J, leaving 11 bases unmatched. The CDR3 extends over 16 amino acids. The CDR3 bases are TGTGCCTGGAGTGTAGCGAGAACAGGGGGACGGAATGAGCAGTTCTTC. Translated, it gives CAWSVARTGGRNEQFF.

This clonotype was seen a handful of times. This chain joins TRBV6-5 and TRBJ1-3; D is uncertain. Germline V lookup: CDR1 MNHEY, CDR2 SVGAGI. The CDR3 spans 17 residues. V was cut by 0 bases and J by 0 bases, with 12 bases left in between. The CDR3 here is CASSYSLSRSSGNTIYF. CDR3 coding DNA: TGTGCCAGCAGTTACTCACTCAGCAGGAGCTCTGGAAACACCATATATTTT.

The sample holds many counts of this clonotype. This chain uses TRBV5-1 with TRBJ2-3; tentative D call: TRBD2 (6 bases). Germline loops: CDR1 SGHRS, CDR2 YFSETQ. The CDR3 is 16 amino acids. Trimming removed 4 bases from V and 5 bases from J, with 20 bases in between. The CDR3 reads CASSRTHRLDEDTQYF. The CDR3 DNA follows: TGCGCCAGCAGCCGCACCCATCGACTAGATGAAGATACGCAGTATTTT.

This clonotype appeared a few times. The chain carries TRBV20-1 and TRBJ2-6, with D unresolved. Per the germline V gene, CDR1 is DFQATT and CDR2 is SNEGSKA (reference sequence). V lost 1 base and J lost 2, with 6 bases in between. CDR3 size: 14 residues. The DNA for the CDR3 is TGCAGTGCTAGAGGTGGGACTGGGGCCAACGTCCTGACTTTC. It translates to CSARGGTGANVLTF.

This clonotype showed up many times. The V call is TRBV29-1, the J call TRBJ2-1; 9 nucleotides line up with TRBD2. J lost 8 bases, V lost 6 bases, and 11 bases had no gene match. Germline CDR1 SQVTM, CDR2 ANQGSEA. The CDR3 is made up of 14 amino acids. This CDR3 reads CSVTAGGFGDEQFF. In nucleotides, the CDR3 is TGCAGCGTGACAGCGGGAGGATTTGGGGATGAGCAGTTCTTC.

In regard to this clonotype: Since a much larger clone is just one base distant, this may be a read error. The J gene is TRBJ1-1, the V gene TRBV7-2; D may be TRBD1 (5 bases). The CDR3 sequence is 12 residues long. Germline V lookup: CDR1 SGHTA, CDR2 FQGNSA. Trimming pared 2 bases from V and 9 bases from J, leaving 10 bases between. CDR3 region: CASSLRGIKAFF. The CDR3 coding sequence is TGTGCCAGCAGCTTACGGGGGATTAAAGCTTTCTTT. Full variable domain (remainder filled in from reference TRBV7-2 and TRBJ1-1): GAGVSQSPSNKVTEKGKDVELRCDPISGHTALYWYRQSLGQGLEFLIYFQGNSAPDKSGLPSDRFSAERTGGSVSTLTIQRTQQEDSAVYLCASSLRGIKAFFGQGTRLTVV.